This T cell receptor beta chain appears in the sequencing data of a study of multiple sclerosis patients with progressive multifocal leukoencephalopathy. The length of the CDR3 is 17 residues. Trimming removed 0 bases from V and 0 bases from J; junction bases left unmatched: 4. CDR1 and CDR2 (germline): LNHDA, SQIVND (reference sequence). Specified time point: around eleven months of natalizumab therapy. Prior interferon beta treatment was universal, and the PML patients were all female. TCRdb's table, derived via immunoSEQ multiplex PCR, lists solely in-frame clones and lacks some. The sample carries around 25,000 clones, 75% to 95% recorded once.

This TCR was sampled from a man in his thirties or forties with multiple sclerosis. The specimen comprised PBMCs, sampled from a patient treated with natalizumab. The chain carries TRBV19 and TRBJ2-1; 8 positions agree with TRBD1. The DNA of the CDR3 is TGTGCCAGTAGTATAGATGGGACAGGTAGCTCCTACAATGAGCAGTTCTTC. Translating gives CASSIDGTGSSYNEQFF.